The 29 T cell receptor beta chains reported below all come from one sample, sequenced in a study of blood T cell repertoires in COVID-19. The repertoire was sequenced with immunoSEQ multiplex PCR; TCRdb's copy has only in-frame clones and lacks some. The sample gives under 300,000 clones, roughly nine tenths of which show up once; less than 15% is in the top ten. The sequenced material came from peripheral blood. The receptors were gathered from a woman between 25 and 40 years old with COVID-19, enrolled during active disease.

For the CDR3, the DNA is TGTGCCAGCAGTACTCAAGCGGGGACTGAAGCTTTCTTT. It encodes CASSTQAGTEAFF. The chain combines TRBV27 with TRBJ1-1; D is uncertain. Deletions cut 5 bases from V and 5 bases from J, with 12 bases between. From germline, CDR1 is MNHEY and CDR2 SMNVEV (reference sequence). The CDR3 length is 13 residues.

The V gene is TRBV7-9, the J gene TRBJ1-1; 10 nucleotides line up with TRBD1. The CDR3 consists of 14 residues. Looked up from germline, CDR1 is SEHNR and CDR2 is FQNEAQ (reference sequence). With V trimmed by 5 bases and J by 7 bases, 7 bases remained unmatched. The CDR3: CASSPLTGGVEAFF. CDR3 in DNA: TGTGCCAGCAGCCCCCTGACAGGGGGCGTTGAAGCTTTCTTT.

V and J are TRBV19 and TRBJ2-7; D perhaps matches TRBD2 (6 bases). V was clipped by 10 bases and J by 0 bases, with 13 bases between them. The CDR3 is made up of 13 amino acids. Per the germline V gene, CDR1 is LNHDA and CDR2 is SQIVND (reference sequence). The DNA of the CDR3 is TGTGCCACCTCCGGGGACTTCTCCTACGAGCAGTACTTC. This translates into CATSGDFSYEQYF.

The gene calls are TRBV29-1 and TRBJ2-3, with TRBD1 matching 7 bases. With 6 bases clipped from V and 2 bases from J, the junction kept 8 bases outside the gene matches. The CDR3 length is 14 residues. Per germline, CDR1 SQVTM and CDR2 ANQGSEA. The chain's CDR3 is CSVAPGQLTDTQYF. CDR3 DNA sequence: TGCAGCGTGGCCCCGGGACAGCTCACAGATACGCAGTATTTT.

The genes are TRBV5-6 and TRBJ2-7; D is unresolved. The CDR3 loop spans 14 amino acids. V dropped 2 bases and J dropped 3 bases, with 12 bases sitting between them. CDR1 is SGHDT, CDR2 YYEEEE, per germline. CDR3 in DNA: TGTGCCAGCAGCTTCTATGGTTCTTACTACGAGCAGTACTTC. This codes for CASSFYGSYYEQYF.

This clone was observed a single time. This CDR3 is CAWTRDRLTYGYTF. CDR3 coding DNA: TGTGCCTGGACCCGGGACAGATTAACCTATGGCTACACCTTC. The V gene is TRBV30, the J gene TRBJ1-2; 7 bases line up with TRBD1. Germline trimming cut 4 bases from V and 4 bases from J; bases unmatched to any gene: 9. The CDR3 is 14 residues long. Germline values: CDR1 GTSNPN, CDR2 SVGIG (reference sequence).

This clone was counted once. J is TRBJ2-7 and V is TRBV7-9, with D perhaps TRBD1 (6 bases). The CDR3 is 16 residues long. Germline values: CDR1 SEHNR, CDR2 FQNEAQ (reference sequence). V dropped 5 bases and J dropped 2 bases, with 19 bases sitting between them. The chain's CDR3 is CASSQFLDSNTYEQYF. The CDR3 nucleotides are TGTGCCAGCAGCCAATTTTTGGACAGTAATACCTACGAGCAGTACTTC.

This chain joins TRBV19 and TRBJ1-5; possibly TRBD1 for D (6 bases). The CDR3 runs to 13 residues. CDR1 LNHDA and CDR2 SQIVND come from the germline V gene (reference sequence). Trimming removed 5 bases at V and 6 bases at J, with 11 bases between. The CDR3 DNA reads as TGTGCCAGTAGTGGCCAGGGGACTCAGCCCCAGCATTTT. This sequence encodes CASSGQGTQPQHF. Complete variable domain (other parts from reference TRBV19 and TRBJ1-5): DGGITQSPKYLFRKEGQNVTLSCEQNLNHDAMYWYRQDPGQGLRLIYYSQIVNDFQKGDIAEGYSVSREKKESFPLTVTSAQKNPTAFYLCASSGQGTQPQHFGDGTRLSIL.

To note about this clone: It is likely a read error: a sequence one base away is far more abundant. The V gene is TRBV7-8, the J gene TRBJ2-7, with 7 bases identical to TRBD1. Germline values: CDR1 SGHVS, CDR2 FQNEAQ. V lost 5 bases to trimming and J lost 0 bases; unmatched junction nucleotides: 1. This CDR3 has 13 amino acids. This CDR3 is CASSRDSSYEQYF. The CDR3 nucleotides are TGTGCCAGCAGCCGGGACAGCTCCTACGAGCAGTACTTC.

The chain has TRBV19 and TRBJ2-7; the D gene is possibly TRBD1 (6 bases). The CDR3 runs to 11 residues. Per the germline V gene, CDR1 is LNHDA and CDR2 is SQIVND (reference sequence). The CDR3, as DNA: TGTTCGACAGGAGGCCCCTACGAGCAGTACTTC. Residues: CSTGGPYEQYF. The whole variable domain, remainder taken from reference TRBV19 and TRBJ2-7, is DGGITQSPKYLFRKEGQNVTLSCEQNLNHDAMYWYRQDPGQGLRLIYYSQIVNDFQKGDIAEGYSVSREKKESFPLTVTSAQKNPTAFYLCSTGGPYEQYFGPGTRLTVT.

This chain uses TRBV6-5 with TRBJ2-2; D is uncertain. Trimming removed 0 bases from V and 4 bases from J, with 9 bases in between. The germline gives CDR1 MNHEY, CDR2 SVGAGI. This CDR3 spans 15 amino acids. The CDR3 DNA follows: TGTGCCAGCAGTTACTCGAGTCCGGTCACCGGGGAGCTGTTTTTT. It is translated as CASSYSSPVTGELFF.

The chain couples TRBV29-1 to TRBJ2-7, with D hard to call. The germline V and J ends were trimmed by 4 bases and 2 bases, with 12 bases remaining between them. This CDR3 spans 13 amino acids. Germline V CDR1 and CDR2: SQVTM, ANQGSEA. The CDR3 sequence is CSVVSVGPYEQYF. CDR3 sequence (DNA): TGCAGCGTTGTAAGTGTGGGCCCCTACGAGCAGTACTTC.

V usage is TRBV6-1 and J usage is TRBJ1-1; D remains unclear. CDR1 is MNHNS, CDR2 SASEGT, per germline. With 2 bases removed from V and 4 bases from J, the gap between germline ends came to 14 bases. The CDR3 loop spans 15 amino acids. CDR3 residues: CASSESSPDPTEAFF. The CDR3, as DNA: TGTGCCAGCAGTGAAAGTTCTCCAGATCCCACTGAAGCTTTCTTT.

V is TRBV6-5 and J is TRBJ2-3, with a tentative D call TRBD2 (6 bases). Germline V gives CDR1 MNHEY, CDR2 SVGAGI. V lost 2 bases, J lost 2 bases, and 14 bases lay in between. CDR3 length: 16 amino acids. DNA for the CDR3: TGTGCCAGCAGTTACGGGGCGGGGATGAACACAGATACGCAGTATTTT. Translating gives CASSYGAGMNTDTQYF.

CDR3 sequence: CASSLSRNYGYTF. DNA for the CDR3: TGTGCCAGCAGCTTGAGCAGGAACTATGGCTACACCTTC. The V and J genes are TRBV5-6 and TRBJ1-2; D unresolved. Germline CDR1 SGHDT, CDR2 YYEEEE. CDR3 length: 13 residues. Trimming removed 1 base from V and 2 bases from J, with 6 bases in between.

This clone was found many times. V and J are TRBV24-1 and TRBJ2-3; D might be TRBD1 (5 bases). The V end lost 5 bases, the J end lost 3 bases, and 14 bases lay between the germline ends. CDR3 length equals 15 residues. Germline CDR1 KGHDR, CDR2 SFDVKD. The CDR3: CATSALGQGTDTQYF. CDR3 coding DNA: TGTGCCACCAGTGCCCTGGGGCAGGGTACAGATACGCAGTATTTT.

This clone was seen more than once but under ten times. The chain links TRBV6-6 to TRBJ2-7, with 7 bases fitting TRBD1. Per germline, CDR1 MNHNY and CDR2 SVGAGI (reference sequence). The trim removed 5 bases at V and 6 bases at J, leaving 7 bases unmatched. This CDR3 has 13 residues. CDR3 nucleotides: TGTGCCAGCAGTAGCAGACAGGGTAGCGAGCAGTACTTC. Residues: CASSSRQGSEQYF.

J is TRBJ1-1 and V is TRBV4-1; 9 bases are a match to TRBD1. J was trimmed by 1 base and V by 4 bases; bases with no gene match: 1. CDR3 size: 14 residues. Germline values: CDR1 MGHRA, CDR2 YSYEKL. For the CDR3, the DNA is TGCGCCAGCAGCCTGGGACAGGGGAACACTGAAGCTTTCTTT. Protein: CASSLGQGNTEAFF.

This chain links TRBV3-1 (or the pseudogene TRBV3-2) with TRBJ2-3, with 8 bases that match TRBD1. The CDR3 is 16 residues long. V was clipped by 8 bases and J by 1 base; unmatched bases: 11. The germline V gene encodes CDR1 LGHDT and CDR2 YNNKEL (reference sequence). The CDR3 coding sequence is TGTGCCAGCCGTCCGGCGACAGGGGAAGGCACAGATACGCAGTATTTT. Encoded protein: CASRPATGEGTDTQYF.

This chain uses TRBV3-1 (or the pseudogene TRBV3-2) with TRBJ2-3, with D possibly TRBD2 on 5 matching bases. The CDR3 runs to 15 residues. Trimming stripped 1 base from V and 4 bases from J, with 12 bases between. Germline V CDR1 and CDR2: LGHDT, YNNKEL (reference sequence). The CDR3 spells CASSQGLLAPDTQYF. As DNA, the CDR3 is TGTGCCAGCAGCCAAGGACTCCTAGCCCCAGATACGCAGTATTTT.

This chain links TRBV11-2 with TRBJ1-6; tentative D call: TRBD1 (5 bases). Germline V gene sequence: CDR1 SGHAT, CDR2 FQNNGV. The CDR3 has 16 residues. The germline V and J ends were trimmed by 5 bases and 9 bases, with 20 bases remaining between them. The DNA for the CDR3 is TGTGCCAGCAGCCCCGGGGGTCGGGGGTTACGTTCACCCCTCCACTTT. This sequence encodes CASSPGGRGLRSPLHF.

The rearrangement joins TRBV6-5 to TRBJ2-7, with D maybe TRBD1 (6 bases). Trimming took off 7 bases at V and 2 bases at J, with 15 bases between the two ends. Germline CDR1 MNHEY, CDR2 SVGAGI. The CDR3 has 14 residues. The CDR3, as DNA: TGTGCCAGCAAAACCAGGGGTGCGGCCTACGAGCAGTACTTC. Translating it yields CASKTRGAAYEQYF.

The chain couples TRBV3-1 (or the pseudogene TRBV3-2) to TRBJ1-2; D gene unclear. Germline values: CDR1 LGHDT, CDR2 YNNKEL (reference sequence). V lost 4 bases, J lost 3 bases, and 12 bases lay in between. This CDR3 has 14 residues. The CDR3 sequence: CASSPFTGDYGYTF. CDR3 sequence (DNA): TGTGCCAGCAGCCCCTTTACTGGAGACTATGGCTACACCTTC.

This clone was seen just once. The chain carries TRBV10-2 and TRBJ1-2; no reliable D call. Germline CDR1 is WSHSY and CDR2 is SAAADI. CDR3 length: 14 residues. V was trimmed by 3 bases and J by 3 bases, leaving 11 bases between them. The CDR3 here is CASSEARSHYGYTF. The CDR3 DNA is TGCGCCAGCAGTGAAGCCCGCTCCCACTATGGCTACACCTTC.

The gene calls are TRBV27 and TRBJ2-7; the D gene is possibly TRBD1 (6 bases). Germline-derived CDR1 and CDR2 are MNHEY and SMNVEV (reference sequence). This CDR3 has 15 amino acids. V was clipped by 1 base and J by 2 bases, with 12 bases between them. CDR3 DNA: TGTGCCAGCAGTTTATTCCAGGGGCCCACCTACGAGCAGTACTTC. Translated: CASSLFQGPTYEQYF.

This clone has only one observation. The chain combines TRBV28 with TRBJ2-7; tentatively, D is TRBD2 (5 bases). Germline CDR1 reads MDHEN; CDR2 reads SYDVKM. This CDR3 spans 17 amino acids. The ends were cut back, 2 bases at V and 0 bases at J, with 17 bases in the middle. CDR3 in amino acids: CASSLIGRWESSYEQYF. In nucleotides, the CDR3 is TGTGCCAGCAGTTTAATTGGACGCTGGGAGAGCTCCTACGAGCAGTACTTC.

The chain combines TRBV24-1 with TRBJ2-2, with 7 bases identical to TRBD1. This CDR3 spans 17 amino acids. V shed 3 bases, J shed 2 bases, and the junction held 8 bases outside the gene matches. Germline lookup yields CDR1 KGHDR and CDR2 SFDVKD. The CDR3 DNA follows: TGTGCCACCAGTGATGGGCCGACAGGGTATAACACCGGGGAGCTGTTTTTT. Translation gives CATSDGPTGYNTGELFF.

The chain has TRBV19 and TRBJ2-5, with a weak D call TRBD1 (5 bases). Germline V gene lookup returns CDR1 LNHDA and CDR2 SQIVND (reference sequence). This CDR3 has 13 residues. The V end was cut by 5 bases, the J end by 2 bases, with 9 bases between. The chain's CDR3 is CASSFRAQETQYF. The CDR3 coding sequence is TGTGCCAGTAGTTTCAGGGCTCAAGAGACCCAGTACTTC.

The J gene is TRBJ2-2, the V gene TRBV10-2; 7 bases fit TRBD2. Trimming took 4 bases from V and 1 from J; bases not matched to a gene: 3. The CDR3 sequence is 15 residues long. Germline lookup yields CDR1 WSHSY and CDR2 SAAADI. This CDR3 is CASSGTGGNTGELFF. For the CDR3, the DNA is TGCGCCAGCAGTGGTACGGGAGGGAACACCGGGGAGCTGTTTTTT.